A single sample gave rise to the 15 T cell receptor beta chains below, sequenced in a study of control samples from healthy donors and cancer patients. The data were produced by immunoSEQ multiplex PCR, yet TCRdb's version contains in-frame clones alone and is incomplete. The table records roughly 450,000 clones, about nine tenths of them present only once. The sequencing input was PBMCs. The source is a man aged 35-49 years with head and neck cancer.

CDR3 sequence reads: CSVQPPGSYEQYF. CDR3 DNA sequence: TGCAGCGTTCAGCCGCCCGGGTCCTACGAGCAGTACTTC. The genes are TRBV29-1 and TRBJ2-7; no reliable D call. The CDR3 runs to 13 residues. Trimming shortened V by 5 bases and J by 1 base, and 12 bases separated the two germline ends. Looked up from germline, CDR1 is SQVTM and CDR2 is ANQGSEA.

This clone was observed once. The V call is TRBV5-6, the J call TRBJ2-1, with D unclear. This CDR3 region has 13 residues. Germline loops: CDR1 SGHDT, CDR2 YYEEEE. V lost 0 bases and J lost 6, with 7 bases in between. CDR3 region: CASSLGGFNEQFF. The CDR3 DNA follows: TGTGCCAGCAGCTTGGGGGGATTCAATGAGCAGTTCTTC.

The count of this clone is one. This sequence joins TRBV19 and TRBJ2-1, with TRBD1 matching 10 bases. With V trimmed by 10 bases and J by 6 bases, 6 bases remained unmatched. Germline V gives CDR1 LNHDA, CDR2 SQIVND (reference sequence). The CDR3 is made up of 13 amino acids. The CDR3 region has the DNA TGTGCCATCTCTGGGACAGGGGCCAATGAGCAGTTCTTC. Protein product: CAISGTGANEQFF.

The chain carries TRBV7-9 and TRBJ1-2; D remains ambiguous. Germline CDR1 reads SEHNR; CDR2 reads FQNEAQ (reference sequence). V was trimmed by 1 base and J by 3 bases, leaving 6 bases between them. This CDR3 has 13 amino acids. CDR3 bases: TGTGCCAGCAGCTTAGTGCGTTACTATGGCTACACCTTC. Its translation: CASSLVRYYGYTF.

The chain couples TRBV10-3 to TRBJ2-7; 7 positions match TRBD2. Germline values: CDR1 ENHRY, CDR2 SYGVKD. V trimming: 3 bases; J trimming: 4 bases; junction bases outside the gene matches: 6. CDR3 size: 14 residues. DNA of the CDR3: TGTGCCATCAGTGACGCTGGGGGGGGATACGAGCAGTACTTC. This codes for CAISDAGGGYEQYF.

This clone was recorded only once. The V and J genes are TRBV7-3 and TRBJ2-7; D possibly uses TRBD1 or TRBD2 (5 bases each). This CDR3 comprises 14 residues. The V gene lost 5 bases and the J gene lost 0 bases, with 11 bases spanning the gap. Per the germline V gene, CDR1 is SGHTA and CDR2 is FQGTGA. The CDR3 loop is CASSPGTDSYEQYF. The DNA for the CDR3 is TGTGCCAGCAGCCCCGGGACCGACTCCTACGAGCAGTACTTC.

This chain joins TRBV6-6 and TRBJ2-7; D tentatively reads TRBD1 or TRBD2 (5 bases each). The germline V and J ends were trimmed by 2 bases and 2 bases, with 13 bases remaining between them. CDR1 MNHNY and CDR2 SVGAGI come from the germline V gene (reference sequence). The CDR3 is made up of 15 amino acids. CDR3 in DNA: TGTGCCAGCAGTTACGGGGCGAGGGTCACCTACGAGCAGTACTTC. Residues: CASSYGARVTYEQYF.

The chain links TRBV4-3 to TRBJ1-4, with D possibly being TRBD1 (5 bases). This CDR3 comprises 20 residues. Germline V gene sequence: CDR1 LGHNA, CDR2 YSLEER. Trimming removed 0 bases from V and 7 bases from J, with 27 bases in between. The CDR3 DNA sequence: TGCGCCAGCAGCCAAGATAGGGGATACCGCGATCCGATGATGAGTGAAAAACTGTTTTTT. Protein: CASSQDRGYRDPMMSEKLFF.

The J gene is TRBJ2-1, the V gene TRBV6-5; TRBD1 matches at 9 bases. The CDR3 is 16 amino acids. Per germline, CDR1 MNHEY and CDR2 SVGAGI. With 2 bases clipped from V and 6 bases from J, the junction kept 8 bases outside the gene matches. The CDR3 DNA is TGTGCCAGCAGTTACACCACAGGGGGCGCATCCAATGAGCAGTTCTTC. Translation: CASSYTTGGASNEQFF.

The CDR3 loop reads CASSLDGNQPQHF. CDR3 DNA: TGTGCCAGCAGCTTGGACGGCAATCAGCCCCAGCATTTT. The chain has TRBV5-6 and TRBJ1-5; D is undetermined. The CDR3 has 13 residues. Germline assignment: CDR1 SGHDT and CDR2 YYEEEE. V was clipped by 0 bases and J by 2 bases, with 3 bases between them.

The rearrangement uses TRBV6-5 and TRBJ2-1, with a weak D call TRBD2 (7 bases). Trimming left V 6 bases short and J 4 bases short, with 16 bases between. CDR1 and CDR2 (germline): MNHEY, SVGAGI. The CDR3 runs to 15 residues. CDR3 bases: TGTGCCAGCAGGACTGCTGCGGGGGCATACAATGAGCAGTTCTTC. Protein: CASRTAAGAYNEQFF.

This clone was observed a handful of times. The chain couples TRBV6-5 to TRBJ1-1, with 8 bases identical to TRBD1. This CDR3 region has 14 residues. Germline CDR1 and CDR2: MNHEY and SVGAGI. J lost 5 bases, V lost 6 bases, and 8 bases had no gene match. CDR3 region: CASRRQGPRTEAFF. CDR3 in DNA: TGTGCCAGCAGAAGACAGGGGCCGAGAACTGAAGCTTTCTTT.

The chain combines TRBV19 with TRBJ2-5; D may match TRBD1 or TRBD2 (5 bases each). Trimming removed 6 bases at V and 0 bases at J, with 14 bases between. Germline V CDR1 and CDR2: LNHDA, SQIVND (reference sequence). The CDR3 covers 15 residues. CDR3 sequence (DNA): TGTGCCAGTAGAGAGCTTGGGGGTTACCAAGAGACCCAGTACTTC. It specifies CASRELGGYQETQYF.

The gene calls are TRBV14 and TRBJ2-2, with D tentatively TRBD2 (5 bases). The CDR3 sequence is 14 residues long. Germline V CDR1 and CDR2: SGHDN, FVKESK. V dropped 4 bases and J dropped 2 bases, with 8 bases sitting between them. CDR3 in amino acids: CASSLGLNTGELFF. The CDR3 DNA is TGTGCCAGCAGCCTCGGACTTAACACCGGGGAGCTGTTTTTT.

The V gene is TRBV30, the J gene TRBJ2-4; 15 nucleotides agree with TRBD2. CDR1 and CDR2 from the germline V gene are GTSNPN and SVGIG (reference sequence). This CDR3 is 17 amino acids long. V trimming: 8 bases; J trimming: 7 bases; junction bases outside the gene matches: 15. In nucleotides, the CDR3 is TGTGCCGGCCACAGGGAAGGGACTAGCGGGAGGTCGAACATTCAGTACTTC. This sequence encodes CAGHREGTSGRSNIQYF.